This T cell receptor (beta chain) was sequenced during a study of blood T cell repertoires in COVID-19. Profiled with immunoSEQ multiplex PCR; TCRdb holds only in-frame clones, not every one. The sample has about 250,000 clones, 86% seen once. This CDR3 contains 15 residues. The V and J ends lost 2 bases and 9 bases respectively, with 14 bases between them. The germline gives CDR1 ENHRY, CDR2 SYGVKD. In this sample, this clone turned up once. The source material was PBMCs or T cells enriched from blood (not recorded which). V and J are TRBV10-3 and TRBJ1-6, with D tentatively TRBD1 (5 bases). The sequence derives from a man aged 35-49 years who had recovered from COVID-19. Here the CDR3 reads CAISEPKGYGSPLHF. CDR3 coding DNA: TGTGCCATCAGTGAGCCTAAGGGGTACGGTTCACCCCTCCACTTT.